This TCR beta chain was found in a study of T cell changes during pregnancy in multiple sclerosis. TCRdb's table, derived via immunoSEQ multiplex PCR, lists solely in-frame clones and lacks some. In the table there are 60,000 to 85,000 clones, roughly 92% of which are singletons. Germline CDR1 is LNHDA and CDR2 is SQIVND (reference sequence). Trimming removed 7 bases from V and 1 base from J; junction bases left unmatched: 9. The CDR3 has 15 residues. The source was peripheral blood, collected after pregnancy. The clonotype was recovered from a female donor in good health, enrolled as a control in a pregnancy study. The V call is TRBV19, the J call TRBJ1-1, with 7 bases identical to TRBD1. The CDR3 sequence: CASIPQGMKNTEAFF. The CDR3 DNA follows: TGTGCCAGTATCCCACAGGGGATGAAGAACACTGAAGCTTTCTTT.